Each of the 28 T cell receptor beta chains below was sequenced from the same sample in a study of human thymus T cells. Corrective heart surgery yielded the resections from which the thymus tissue came. Some clones are missing from TCRdb's copy, which holds only in-frame ones; the method was immunoSEQ multiplex PCR. The top ten clones hold roughly 0.031% of a sample with about 78,000 clones, roughly 96% of them seen once. The sample taken for sequencing was thymus tissue. All receptors derive from a boy less than two years old with a congenital heart defect but otherwise immunologically healthy.

The rearrangement uses TRBV7-9 and TRBJ2-7; TRBD2 agrees at 13 bases. V lost 5 bases and J lost 2; bases outside the gene matches: 6. Germline CDR1 reads SEHNR; CDR2 reads FQNEAQ (reference sequence). The CDR3 is made up of 16 amino acids. The CDR3 coding sequence is TGTGCCAGCAGCCCCGGACTAGCGGGGGTCCCCTACGAGCAGTACTTC. The encoded protein is CASSPGLAGVPYEQYF. Filled out from reference TRBV7-9 and TRBJ2-7, the complete variable domain reads DTGVSQNPRHKITKRGQNVTFRCDPISEHNRLYWYRQTLGQGPEFLTYFQNEAQLEKSRLLSDRFSAERPKGSFSTLEIQRTEQGDSAMYLCASSPGLAGVPYEQYFGPGTRLTVT.

V is TRBV19 and J is TRBJ1-1, with D possibly TRBD1 on 6 matching bases. This CDR3 is built from 15 residues. The germline V and J ends were trimmed by 7 bases and 2 bases, with 17 bases remaining between them. CDR1 is LNHDA and CDR2 is SQIVND in the germline V gene (reference sequence). CDR3 coding DNA: TGTGCCAGTATTGAAACCGGGACACCTAACACTGAAGCTTTCTTT. Translation gives CASIETGTPNTEAFF. The full variable domain, with the rest looked up from reference TRBV19 and TRBJ1-1, is DGGITQSPKYLFRKEGQNVTLSCEQNLNHDAMYWYRQDPGQGLRLIYYSQIVNDFQKGDIAEGYSVSREKKESFPLTVTSAQKNPTAFYLCASIETGTPNTEAFFGQGTRLTVV.

V usage is TRBV5-1 and J usage is TRBJ1-1; no firm D call. The V end was cut by 2 bases, the J end by 0 bases, with 14 bases between. The CDR3 is 16 amino acids. CDR1 SGHRS and CDR2 YFSETQ come from the germline V gene. The CDR3 DNA reads TGCGCCAGCAGCTTCGATCGACTGGATTTGAACACTGAAGCTTTCTTT. As protein: CASSFDRLDLNTEAFF.

This chain links TRBV10-2 with TRBJ2-7; a weak D match, TRBD2 (6 bases). This CDR3 region has 14 residues. Germline CDR1 and CDR2: WSHSY and SAAADI. V lost 6 bases and J lost 5, with 17 bases in between. The chain's CDR3 is CASRRDGSPDEQYF. DNA for the CDR3: TGCGCCAGCAGGCGGGACGGGAGTCCTGACGAGCAGTACTTC.

The chain employs TRBV7-2 and TRBJ2-5; either TRBD1 or TRBD2 may supply D (5 bases each). The CDR3 consists of 15 residues. Germline loops: CDR1 SGHTA, CDR2 FQGNSA. V gave up 4 bases and J gave up 3 bases, with 15 bases separating them. CDR3 nucleotide sequence: TGTGCCAGCAGCTGGGGCCGAATCGGGAAAGAGACCCAGTACTTC. As protein: CASSWGRIGKETQYF.

The chain employs TRBV19 and TRBJ2-2, with D maybe TRBD1 (5 bases). This CDR3 region has 14 residues. Germline loops: CDR1 LNHDA, CDR2 SQIVND (reference sequence). The ends were cut back, 4 bases at V and 0 bases at J, with 6 bases in the middle. This CDR3 reads CASSNRTNTGELFF. The CDR3 region has the DNA TGTGCCAGTAGTAACAGGACGAACACCGGGGAGCTGTTTTTT. The whole variable domain, filled in from reference TRBV19 and TRBJ2-2, reads DGGITQSPKYLFRKEGQNVTLSCEQNLNHDAMYWYRQDPGQGLRLIYYSQIVNDFQKGDIAEGYSVSREKKESFPLTVTSAQKNPTAFYLCASSNRTNTGELFFGEGSRLTVL.

V usage is TRBV5-6 and J usage is TRBJ2-5; 8 positions match TRBD1. Germline V CDR1 and CDR2: SGHDT, YYEEEE. The CDR3 length is 16 residues. V was clipped by 1 base and J by 3 bases; unmatched bases: 8. The CDR3 DNA reads TGTGCCAGCAGCTTGTGGCAGGGGGCCGGGAAAGAGACCCAGTACTTC. It specifies CASSLWQGAGKETQYF.

The chain links TRBV11-1 to TRBJ2-5; D is uncertain. This CDR3 is 17 amino acids long. V was pared by 0 bases and J by 0 bases, with 14 bases between. Germline-derived CDR1 and CDR2 are SGHAT and FQDESV (reference sequence). CDR3 coding DNA: TGTGCCAGCAGCTTAGCGCAAGCCTCGGCGGACCAAGAGACCCAGTACTTC. Its protein product is CASSLAQASADQETQYF.

The rearrangement links TRBV19 to TRBJ1-5, with 10 positions matching TRBD1. The length of the CDR3 is 14 residues. The V gene's germline CDR1 is LNHDA and CDR2 SQIVND (reference sequence). The junction had 4 bases not matched to a gene; V was cut back by 6 bases and J by 5 bases. The CDR3 DNA follows: TGTGCCAGTAGCCTCGGACAGGGGGATCAGCCCCAGCATTTT. Its translation: CASSLGQGDQPQHF.

The chain recombines TRBV4-1 with TRBJ2-1, with 10 bases identical to TRBD2. V shed 0 bases and J 8 bases; nucleotides not matched to a gene: 7. Per the germline V gene, CDR1 is MGHRA and CDR2 is YSYEKL. This CDR3 comprises 16 residues. The CDR3 DNA reads TGCGCCAGCAGCCAAGATCTGAGCGGGAGGGGTTATGAGCAGTTCTTC. Translating gives CASSQDLSGRGYEQFF.

The V and J genes are TRBV5-8 and TRBJ2-2, with D possibly matching TRBD2 (6 bases). CDR1 SGHTS and CDR2 YDEGEE come from the germline V gene. The CDR3 runs 18 residues. Trimming left V 6 bases short and J 2 bases short, with 23 bases between. As DNA, the CDR3 is TGTGCCAGCACCCGGGACTCCCTGTTTACTCCAAACACCGGGGAGCTGTTTTTT. It specifies CASTRDSLFTPNTGELFF. Drawing the rest from reference TRBV5-8 and TRBJ2-2, the complete variable domain is EAGVTQSPTHLIKTRGQQATLRCSPISGHTSVYWYQQALGLGLQFLLWYDEGEERNRGNFPPRFSGRQFPNYSSELNVNALELEDSALYLCASTRDSLFTPNTGELFFGEGSRLTVL.

J is TRBJ2-1 and V is TRBV27; tentative D call: TRBD2 (6 bases). The CDR3 is 17 residues long. The germline gives CDR1 MNHEY, CDR2 SMNVEV (reference sequence). V lost 5 bases and J 4 bases, leaving 21 bases between the germline ends. CDR3 in DNA: TGTGCCAGCAGTCCCCTATTTAGACTAGTGGTATACAATGAGCAGTTCTTC. This codes for CASSPLFRLVVYNEQFF.

V gene TRBV10-3 combines with J gene TRBJ2-7; 11 bases map to TRBD1. Germline V CDR1 and CDR2: ENHRY, SYGVKD. V shed 8 bases and J 6 bases; nucleotides not matched to a gene: 12. CDR3 length equals 15 residues. The CDR3, as DNA: TGTGCCATCGGAGAGGGACAGGGGGTTAGGGGCGAGCAGTACTTC. It encodes CAIGEGQGVRGEQYF.

This sequence joins TRBV5-1 and TRBJ2-3, with TRBD2 matching over 9 bases. The CDR3 contains 21 residues. Germline V lookup: CDR1 SGHRS, CDR2 YFSETQ. Trimming cost V 1 base and J 0 bases; bases outside gene matches: 18. CDR3 in amino acids: CASSLMPPVSGGPSSTDTQYF. Here the CDR3 DNA reads TGCGCCAGCAGCTTGATGCCCCCCGTAAGCGGGGGGCCGTCTAGCACAGATACGCAGTATTTT. The variable domain in full, with the rest retrieved from reference TRBV5-1 and TRBJ2-3, is KAGVTQTPRYLIKTRGQQVTLSCSPISGHRSVSWYQQTPGQGLQFLFEYFSETQRNKGNFPGRFSGRQFSNSRSEMNVSTLELGDSALYLCASSLMPPVSGGPSSTDTQYFGPGTRLTVL.

This chain uses TRBV5-5 with TRBJ1-4; no clear D. There are 14 residues in the CDR3. Germline V CDR1 and CDR2: SGHKS, YYEKEE (reference sequence). The V end lost 6 bases, the J end lost 0 bases, and 9 bases lay between the germline ends. The CDR3 loop reads CASNPRATNEKLFF. The CDR3 nucleotides are TGTGCCAGCAACCCGCGGGCAACTAATGAAAAACTGTTTTTT.

The V gene is TRBV29-1, the J gene TRBJ2-3; 15 bases align to TRBD2. From germline, CDR1 is SQVTM and CDR2 ANQGSEA. This CDR3 is 17 amino acids long. V shed 5 bases and J 1 base; nucleotides not matched to a gene: 7. CDR3 coding DNA: TGCAGCGTTATTGGACTAGCGGGAGGGCTGGGCACAGATACGCAGTATTTT. Amino acids: CSVIGLAGGLGTDTQYF.

The chain joins TRBV19 to TRBJ2-2, with 9 bases matching TRBD1. V dropped 10 bases and J dropped 1; count of bases not matched to a gene: 10. The CDR3 length is 16 residues. CDR1 LNHDA and CDR2 SQIVND come from the germline V gene (reference sequence). CDR3 sequence (DNA): TGTGCCACCCGGGACAGGGAGGAACTGAACACCGGGGAGCTGTTTTTT. It yields the protein CATRDREELNTGELFF.

The CDR3 sequence is CASSQDRRGPYEQYF. The CDR3 DNA reads as TGTGCCAGCAGCCAAGATCGTCGGGGACCCTACGAGCAGTACTTC. The J gene is TRBJ2-7, the V gene TRBV14, with D perhaps assigned TRBD1 or TRBD2 (5 bases each). Trimming pared 0 bases from V and 2 bases from J, leaving 11 bases between. The CDR3 is 15 residues long. Germline V CDR1 and CDR2: SGHDN, FVKESK.

This chain uses TRBV7-2 with TRBJ2-1; possibly TRBD1 or TRBD2 for D (5 bases each). V was pared by 7 bases and J by 7 bases, with 23 bases between. CDR1 and CDR2 (germline): SGHTA, FQGNSA. The length of the CDR3 is 16 residues. The CDR3 spells CASTVQIRGELNEQFF. CDR3 DNA sequence: TGTGCCAGCACCGTCCAGATAAGGGGAGAATTGAATGAGCAGTTCTTC.

The CDR3: CASSLTVGKTQYF. The DNA for the CDR3 is TGTGCCAGCAGCTTAACAGTAGGGAAGACCCAGTACTTC. The V call is TRBV7-2, the J call TRBJ2-5; no reliable D call. Germline CDR1 SGHTA, CDR2 FQGNSA. Trimming shortened V by 2 bases and J by 6 bases, and 10 bases separated the two germline ends. The CDR3 length is 13 residues.

The gene calls are TRBV2 and TRBJ2-1; 10 bases map to TRBD1. Germline V gene lookup returns CDR1 SNHLY and CDR2 FYNNEI. V gave up 3 bases and J gave up 6 bases; unmatched junction bases: 8. The CDR3 length is 16 residues. CDR3 in DNA: TGTGCCAGCAGTGAGGAAAGGACAGGGGGTATCAATGAGCAGTTCTTC. As protein: CASSEERTGGINEQFF.

V and J are TRBV4-3 and TRBJ1-2; tentative D call: TRBD1 (6 bases). The germline V gene has CDR1 LGHNA and CDR2 YSLEER. The CDR3 is 17 residues long. The ends were cut back, 0 bases at V and 6 bases at J, with 20 bases in the middle. The CDR3 loop is CASSQDNLQGLYNGYTF. DNA for the CDR3: TGCGCCAGCAGCCAAGATAACCTTCAGGGGCTATATAATGGCTACACCTTC.

The chain is built from TRBV12-5 and TRBJ2-5, with TRBD1 as a possible D gene (6 bases). This CDR3 has 17 residues. Trimming took 6 bases from V and 5 from J, leaving 25 bases between them. Per the germline V gene, CDR1 is LGHNT and CDR2 is FRNRAP. CDR3 sequence: CASGRGRAGERLETQYF. The CDR3 DNA sequence: TGTGCTAGTGGCCGAGGGCGGGCAGGGGAACGCTTGGAGACCCAGTACTTC.

The chain couples TRBV21-1 to TRBJ2-2; the table's D call of TRBD2 was not tested on the DNA. TRBV21-1 is flagged as a pseudogene. CDR3 length: 14 residues. The CDR3 sequence: CASSNQFGAGELFF. For the CDR3, the DNA is TGTGCCAGCAGCAATCAGTTTGGAGCCGGGGAGCTGTTTTTT.

This rearrangement joins TRBV4-2 to TRBJ2-1, with 10 bases identical to TRBD2. The CDR3 totals 16 residues. Trimming at V came to 0 bases and at J to 10 bases, leaving 9 bases not matched to a gene. Germline-derived CDR1 and CDR2 are LGHNA and YNFKEQ. The CDR3 bases are TGTGCCAGCAGCCAAGATCCAACTAGCGGGGCTCGGGAGCAGTTCTTC. It is translated as CASSQDPTSGAREQFF.

The rearrangement joins TRBV6-5 to TRBJ1-3; D is undetermined. Trimming cost V 4 bases and J 0 bases, with 10 bases left between them. The CDR3 runs 15 residues. Germline V gives CDR1 MNHEY, CDR2 SVGAGI. In DNA form, the CDR3 reads TGTGCCAGCAGTTTCCGGAACAACTCTGGAAACACCATATATTTT. Translating gives CASSFRNNSGNTIYF.

This chain links TRBV11-2 with TRBJ1-1; D call uncertain. Trimming removed 1 base at V and 0 bases at J, with 9 bases between. The CDR3 runs to 15 residues. Germline-derived CDR1 and CDR2 are SGHAT and FQNNGV. The CDR3, as DNA: TGTGCCAGCAGCTTAGTCCGGGCCATGAACACTGAAGCTTTCTTT. Its translation is CASSLVRAMNTEAFF.

This chain connects TRBV15 to TRBJ1-2, with 7 bases fitting TRBD1. V gave up 2 bases and J gave up 4 bases; unmatched junction bases: 4. Germline V gene sequence: CDR1 LNHNV, CDR2 YYDKDF (reference sequence). This CDR3 has 14 amino acids. The CDR3 here is CATSRLQGTYGYTF. CDR3 bases: TGTGCCACCAGCAGATTACAGGGGACCTATGGCTACACCTTC.